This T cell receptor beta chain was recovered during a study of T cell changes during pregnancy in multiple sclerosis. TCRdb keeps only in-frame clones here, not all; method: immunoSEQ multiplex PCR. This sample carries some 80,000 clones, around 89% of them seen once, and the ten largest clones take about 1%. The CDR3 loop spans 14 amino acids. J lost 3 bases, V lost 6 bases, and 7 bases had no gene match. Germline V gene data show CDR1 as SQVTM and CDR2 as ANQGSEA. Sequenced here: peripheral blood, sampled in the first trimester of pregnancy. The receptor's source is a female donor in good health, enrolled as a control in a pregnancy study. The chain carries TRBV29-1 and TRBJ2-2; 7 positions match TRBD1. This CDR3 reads CSVLGQFDTGELFF. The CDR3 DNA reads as TGCAGCGTCCTGGGACAGTTCGACACCGGGGAGCTGTTTTTT.